This is a list of T cell receptor beta chains from one sample in a study of T cell repertoires in cytomegalovirus infection. For these receptors, no antigen is known. Using its own MiXCR run on the reads, TCRdb lists one record per CDR3 protein. The sample shows some 800,000 distinct CDR3 sequences, 32% of them seen only once. This sample comprised cultured CD8+ T cells from PBMCs, obtained from culture after CMV antigen stimulation. The receptors shown here come from a human donor in good health (CMV status not recorded). Some clones in this sample may be carry-over from other donors' samples. The CDR3 runs from the conserved cysteine through the conserved F or W. The order of the fields is J gene, clone size, V gene, D gene, CDR3 DNA, CDR3 protein. A D gene is named only where the DNA matches it firmly. Clone sizes are given selectively: once, few, many, or a class where the clone is expanded.

J gene: TRBJ2-2
clone size: -
V gene: TRBV7-8
D gene: -
CDR3 DNA: TGTGCCATCGATGAGCGGAACACCGGGGAGCTGTTTTTT
CDR3 protein: CAIDERNTGELFF

J gene: TRBJ2-1
clone size: many
V gene: TRBV7-6
D gene: TRBD2
CDR3 DNA: TGTGCCAGCAGCTTAGTTTCGCGGGGGGGATACAATGAGCAGTTCTTC
CDR3 protein: CASSLVSRGGYNEQFF

J gene: TRBJ2-2
clone size: -
V gene: TRBV2
D gene: TRBD2
CDR3 DNA: TGTGCCAGCAGTGAACTAGCGGGGGGGCCTACCGGGGAGCTGTTTTTT
CDR3 protein: CASSELAGGPTGELFF

J gene: TRBJ1-3
clone size: many
V gene: TRBV7-6
D gene: -
CDR3 DNA: TGTGCCAGCAGCTTCTCAGTTATTGGAAACACCATATATTTT
CDR3 protein: CASSFSVIGNTIYF

J gene: TRBJ1-5
clone size: few
V gene: TRBV10-3
D gene: TRBD1
CDR3 DNA: TGTGCCATCAGTGAGGGGACAGGGAGAAAGCCCCAGCATTTT
CDR3 protein: CAISEGTGRKPQHF

J gene: TRBJ2-1
clone size: -
V gene: TRBV7-6
D gene: TRBD2
CDR3 DNA: TGTGCCAGCAGAACCGGGACTAGCCCCCTCAATGAGCAGTTCTTC
CDR3 protein: CASRTGTSPLNEQFF

J gene: TRBJ1-5
clone size: -
V gene: TRBV4-3
D gene: -
CDR3 DNA: TGCGCCAGCAGCCAAGACCTATACCGGGACTCCCCGAGGAATCAGCCCCAGCATTTT
CDR3 protein: CASSQDLYRDSPRNQPQHF

J gene: TRBJ2-7
clone size: -
V gene: TRBV27
D gene: -
CDR3 DNA: TGTGCCAGCAGTTTCACCCAGGGAAGGTCCTACGAGCAGTACTTC
CDR3 protein: CASSFTQGRSYEQYF

J gene: TRBJ1-1
clone size: -
V gene: TRBV4-1
D gene: -
CDR3 DNA: TGCGCCAGCAGCCAAGATGATCCCCTGGGAATGAACACTGAAGCTTTCTTT
CDR3 protein: CASSQDDPLGMNTEAFF

J gene: TRBJ1-5
clone size: -
V gene: TRBV27
D gene: -
CDR3 DNA: TGTGCCAGCAGTTTCGCTAGCAATCAGCCCCAGCATTTT
CDR3 protein: CASSFASNQPQHF

J gene: TRBJ2-5
clone size: few
V gene: TRBV12-3/TRBV12-4
D gene: TRBD1
CDR3 DNA: TGTGCCAGCAGTAGAACTTTACAGGGGGTACAGACCCAGTACTTC
CDR3 protein: CASSRTLQGVQTQYF

J gene: TRBJ2-1
clone size: many
V gene: TRBV7-6
D gene: TRBD2
CDR3 DNA: TGTGCCAGCAGCCTAGCGGGGGTGGGACAGCCTATTAATGAGCAGTTCTTC
CDR3 protein: CASSLAGVGQPINEQFF

J gene: TRBJ1-2
clone size: -
V gene: TRBV25-1
D gene: -
CDR3 DNA: TGTGCCAGCAGTGATCCAATCCCCCCGCCTCATGGCTACACCTTC
CDR3 protein: CASSDPIPPPHGYTF

J gene: TRBJ2-3
clone size: -
V gene: TRBV27
D gene: TRBD2
CDR3 DNA: TGTGCCAGCGGTTTATCCCTAACTAGCGGGGGAAGGGCAGATACGCAGTATTTT
CDR3 protein: CASGLSLTSGGRADTQYF

J gene: TRBJ2-3
clone size: -
V gene: TRBV19
D gene: -
CDR3 DNA: TGTGCCAGTAGTATACGGACCGCGGGACCTAGCACAGATACGCAGTATTTT
CDR3 protein: CASSIRTAGPSTDTQYF

J gene: TRBJ2-3
clone size: -
V gene: TRBV27
D gene: TRBD1
CDR3 DNA: TGTGCCAGCGGCAACCGACAGGGTACGGATACGCAGTATTTT
CDR3 protein: CASGNRQGTDTQYF

J gene: TRBJ1-2
clone size: many
V gene: TRBV12-3/TRBV12-4
D gene: -
CDR3 DNA: TGTGCCAGCAGCCCCGGGAGGCCGAGGATCTATGGCTACACCTTC
CDR3 protein: CASSPGRPRIYGYTF

J gene: TRBJ2-3
clone size: -
V gene: TRBV7-4
D gene: TRBD1
CDR3 DNA: TGTGCCAGCAGCGGCCGGGACAGGGACACAGATACGCAGTATTTT
CDR3 protein: CASSGRDRDTDTQYF

J gene: TRBJ1-4
clone size: few
V gene: TRBV11-2
D gene: -
CDR3 DNA: TGTGCCAGCAGCTTAGGGTCCGACAGTGCAACTAATGAAAAACTGTTTTTT
CDR3 protein: CASSLGSDSATNEKLFF

J gene: TRBJ1-5
clone size: many
V gene: TRBV7-8
D gene: TRBD1
CDR3 DNA: TGTGCCAGCAGCCCCGGCCTTATTGTTGTCGCTAGGACAGGGAAGAATCAGCCCCAGCATTTT
CDR3 protein: CASSPGLIVVARTGKNQPQHF

J gene: TRBJ1-2
clone size: -
V gene: TRBV6-6
D gene: -
CDR3 DNA: TGTGCCAGCAATACAGAACTAGCTAACTATGGCTACACCTTC
CDR3 protein: CASNTELANYGYTF

J gene: TRBJ2-1
clone size: -
V gene: TRBV10-3
D gene: TRBD2
CDR3 DNA: TGTGCCATCACGACTAGCTTTAACAATGAGCAGTTCTTC
CDR3 protein: CAITTSFNNEQFF

J gene: TRBJ2-1
clone size: -
V gene: TRBV5-3
D gene: TRBD1
CDR3 DNA: TGTGCCAGAAGCTCAACGGGACAGGCGATTTCCTACAATGAGCAGTTCTTC
CDR3 protein: CARSSTGQAISYNEQFF

J gene: TRBJ1-2
clone size: -
V gene: TRBV25-1
D gene: -
CDR3 DNA: TGTGCCAGCAGTGAAAGTAGACGGCACTATGGCTACACCTTC
CDR3 protein: CASSESRRHYGYTF

J gene: TRBJ2-1
clone size: many
V gene: TRBV7-8
D gene: -
CDR3 DNA: TGTGCCAGCAGCTCGAAAGGGAGCGAGCAGTTCTTC
CDR3 protein: CASSSKGSEQFF

J gene: TRBJ1-6
clone size: -
V gene: TRBV7-8
D gene: -
CDR3 DNA: TGTGCCAGCAGCTTAACAGGGTTGGATTCACCCCTCCACTTT
CDR3 protein: CASSLTGLDSPLHF

J gene: TRBJ1-6
clone size: few
V gene: TRBV7-9
D gene: -
CDR3 DNA: TGTGCCAGCAGCGGTAGTATCAGGGAATGGGATAATTCACCCCTCCACTTT
CDR3 protein: CASSGSIREWDNSPLHF

J gene: TRBJ2-5
clone size: -
V gene: TRBV7-9
D gene: -
CDR3 DNA: -
CDR3 protein: CASSSPSEETQYFGPPQTQYF

J gene: TRBJ1-5
clone size: -
V gene: TRBV11-1
D gene: TRBD1
CDR3 DNA: TGTGCCAGCAGCTTAATCGGGACAGGGGGACTTAGCAATCAGCCCCAGCATTTT
CDR3 protein: CASSLIGTGGLSNQPQHF

J gene: TRBJ2-1
clone size: -
V gene: TRBV6-5
D gene: TRBD2
CDR3 DNA: TGTGCCAGCAGCCCCAGTAGCGGGGGCGATAGCTCCTACAATGAGCAGTTCTTC
CDR3 protein: CASSPSSGGDSSYNEQFF